This TCR beta chain was observed in a study of T cells in Graves' hyperthyroidism and ophthalmopathy. General study findings and limits: The blood repertoire included most of the expanded thyroid clonotypes above 0.001. Separating ophthalmopathy from stable hyperthyroidism was achieved by a 13 V-J model.

Germline V gene sequence: CDR1 GTSNPN, CDR2 SVGIG (reference sequence). The CDR3 totals 14 residues. The V and J ends lost 0 bases and 7 bases, in that order; junction bases with no gene match: 4. Clinical symptoms, serum thyroxine, TRAb, thyroid ultrasound and orbital computed tomography established diagnosis. Points on this clonotype: The antigen is undetermined.

Amplification targeted TCR beta CDR3 regions from RNA transcripts. The HTBI set primed first-round TCR CDR3 RT-PCR. TCRdb ran MiXCR on the multiplex PCR reads and lists one entry per CDR3 protein. The sample lists about 200,000 distinct CDR3 sequences; roughly 18% were seen once. The chain links TRBV30 to TRBJ1-5; the match to TRBD1 covers 9 bases. Sequencing used blood. The sequence derives from a man aged 35 to 55 with Graves' hyperthyroidism. CDR3 loop: CAWSVGQGFQPQHF. In DNA, the CDR3 is TGTGCCTGGAGTGTAGGACAGGGGTTCCAGCCCCAGCATTTT.